One and the same sample provided the 8 T cell receptor beta chains below, sequenced in a study of cytomegalovirus exposure and HLA in healthy donors. In the PCR, 60 Vbeta and 13 Jbeta primers were used. Repertoires were generated with immunoSEQ multiplex PCR, while TCRdb's copy carries only in-frame clones and drops some. The sample yields about 180,000 clones, around 80% seen once. Specimen: PBMCs. Receptors were obtained from a man in his forties in good health and CMV-seronegative.

This rearrangement joins TRBV11-1 to TRBJ2-3; D may be TRBD2 (6 bases). Trimming left V 1 base short and J 0 bases short, with 8 bases between. Germline V gene data show CDR1 as SGHAT and CDR2 as FQDESV (reference sequence). The length of the CDR3 is 15 residues. CDR3 DNA sequence: TGTGCCAGCAGCTTAGTCGGGAGAAGCACAGATACGCAGTATTTT. This encodes CASSLVGRSTDTQYF. Using reference TRBV11-1 and TRBJ2-3 for the parts outside the CDR3, the full variable domain is EAEVAQSPRYKITEKSQAVAFWCDPISGHATLYWYRQILGQGPELLVQFQDESVVDDSQLPKDRFSAERLKGVDSTLKIQPAELGDSAMYLCASSLVGRSTDTQYFGPGTRLTVL.

This clone was picked up one time. The chain joins TRBV7-6 to TRBJ2-1; 10 nucleotides agree with TRBD2. Germline V gene sequence: CDR1 SGHVS, CDR2 FNYEAQ. CDR3 length: 17 amino acids. V shed 5 bases, J shed 4 bases, and the junction held 11 bases outside the gene matches. The CDR3: CASSTRPSGGLYNEQFF. CDR3 nucleotides: TGTGCCAGCAGCACGAGGCCTAGCGGGGGTTTGTACAATGAGCAGTTCTTC.

The chain combines TRBV28 with TRBJ2-1, with 10 bases fitting TRBD2. Germline trimming cut 2 bases from V and 11 bases from J; bases unmatched to any gene: 6. Germline V CDR1 and CDR2: MDHEN, SYDVKM. The CDR3 is made up of 14 amino acids. The CDR3 sequence is CASSLPSGSPQQFF. The CDR3 DNA sequence: TGTGCCAGCAGTTTACCTAGCGGGAGCCCTCAGCAGTTCTTC.

The rearrangement links TRBV4-3 to TRBJ1-2, with a possible D match to TRBD1 (6 bases). This CDR3 has 15 amino acids. V was clipped by 0 bases and J by 1 base, with 9 bases between them. In germline, CDR1 is LGHNA, CDR2 YSLEER. CDR3 amino acids: CASSQDRGLNYGYTF. The CDR3 DNA sequence: TGCGCCAGCAGCCAAGACAGGGGTCTTAACTATGGCTACACCTTC.

The chain links TRBV2 to TRBJ1-2; 9 bases agree with TRBD1. The ends lost 6 bases at V and 5 bases at J; junction bases unmatched: 16. CDR3 length: 17 residues. Germline V gives CDR1 SNHLY, CDR2 FYNNEI. The CDR3 loop reads CASRTIRDRDSPYGYTF. The CDR3 DNA reads as TGTGCCAGCAGGACTATTCGGGACAGGGACTCTCCATATGGCTACACCTTC.

The rearrangement joins TRBV2 to TRBJ2-7; 14 nucleotides agree with TRBD2. V dropped 6 bases and J dropped 6; count of bases not matched to a gene: 4. This CDR3 region has 14 residues. In germline, CDR1 is SNHLY, CDR2 FYNNEI. The CDR3 DNA is TGTGCCAGCAGCCCGGGACTAGCGGGGGTCGAGCAGTACTTC. Translating gives CASSPGLAGVEQYF.

The chain carries TRBV6-5 and TRBJ2-7; 10 nucleotides line up with TRBD1. The V and J ends lost 6 bases and 1 base, in that order; junction bases with no gene match: 6. There are 15 residues in the CDR3. Germline V gives CDR1 MNHEY, CDR2 SVGAGI. CDR3 sequence reads: CASRTPGQGSYEQYF. CDR3 bases: TGTGCCAGCAGGACGCCGGGACAGGGGTCCTACGAGCAGTACTTC.

The chain couples TRBV5-5 to TRBJ1-1; D call uncertain. The CDR3 has 14 residues. Germline loops: CDR1 SGHKS, CDR2 YYEKEE (reference sequence). V lost 1 base, J lost 3 bases, and 10 bases lay in between. CDR3 sequence: CASSLPSGDTEAFF. For the CDR3, the DNA is TGTGCCAGCAGCTTGCCTTCCGGGGACACTGAAGCTTTCTTT. Drawing the rest from reference TRBV5-5 and TRBJ1-1, the complete variable domain is DAGVTQSPTHLIKTRGQQVTLRCSPISGHKSVSWYQQVLGQGPQFIFQYYEKEERGRGNFPDRFSARQFPNYSSELNVNALLLGDSALYLCASSLPSGDTEAFFGQGTRLTVV.